A single sample gave rise to the 17 T cell receptor beta chains below, sequenced in a study of T cell repertoires in cytomegalovirus infection. These TCRs' antigens remain unknown. TCRdb re-analysed the reads in MiXCR, keeping a single row per CDR3 protein. The data hold approximately 300,000 distinct CDR3 sequences, with about 27% observed a single time. The source was cultured PBMCs, collected from culture after CMV antigen stimulation. Receptor source: a human donor in good health (CMV status not recorded). Some clones in this sample may be carry-over from other donors' samples.

The chain carries TRBV6-1 and TRBJ2-7; the D gene is possibly TRBD2 (6 bases). Trimming shortened V by 5 bases and J by 3 bases, and 14 bases separated the two germline ends. CDR3 length equals 14 residues. Per germline, CDR1 MNHNS and CDR2 SASEGT. The CDR3: CASSYLRGGYEQYF. The CDR3 nucleotides are TGTGCCAGCAGTTACCTACGGGGAGGCTACGAGCAGTACTTC.

With regard to this clonotype: This CDR3 is missing its conserved last phenylalanine or tryptophan, likely due to a read error. The gene calls are TRBV6-1 and TRBJ2-7, with 10 bases matching TRBD2. Germline V lookup: CDR1 MNHNS, CDR2 SASEGT. The CDR3 contains 16 residues. With 4 bases clipped from V and 2 bases from J, the junction kept 8 bases outside the gene matches. CDR3: CASSVQTSGITYEQYL. The CDR3 region has the DNA TGTGCCAGCAGTGTTCAAACTAGCGGGATTACCTACGAGCAGTACCTC.

The chain combines TRBV5-4 with TRBJ1-2, with TRBD1 identical over 12 bases. Germline V gene lookup returns CDR1 SGHNT and CDR2 YYREEE (reference sequence). V shed 4 bases and J 3 bases; nucleotides not matched to a gene: 7. The CDR3 consists of 16 residues. The CDR3 nucleotides read TGTGCCAGCAGCCCGCGGGACAGGGGGCCAGACTATGGCTACACCTTC. It is translated as CASSPRDRGPDYGYTF.

This clonotype was detected ten times or more. The chain couples TRBV7-9 to TRBJ1-3; D not resolved. Germline assignment: CDR1 SEHNR and CDR2 FQNEAQ (reference sequence). The CDR3 consists of 14 residues. The V gene lost 0 bases and the J gene lost 11 bases, with 14 bases spanning the gap. The CDR3 sequence: CASSLARRGHPIYF. The CDR3 nucleotides are TGTGCCAGCAGCTTAGCGCGACGAGGTCACCCCATATATTTT.

This clonotype has more than one count but fewer than ten. The chain recombines TRBV7-2 with TRBJ2-6; D might be TRBD2 (5 bases). Trimming pared 0 bases from V and 3 bases from J, leaving 6 bases between. Per the germline V gene, CDR1 is SGHTA and CDR2 is FQGNSA. This CDR3 comprises 15 residues. DNA for the CDR3: TGTGCCAGCAGCTTAGCCGGGATTGGGGCCAACGTCCTGACTTTC. Translating it yields CASSLAGIGANVLTF.

This clonotype has a single count. The gene calls are TRBV27 and TRBJ1-6, with D maybe TRBD1 (5 bases). This CDR3 comprises 16 residues. The germline gives CDR1 MNHEY, CDR2 SMNVEV (reference sequence). Trimming took off 4 bases at V and 15 bases at J, with 25 bases between the two ends. This CDR3 reads CASSSASIRDPKYLHF. In DNA, the CDR3 is TGTGCCAGCAGTTCCGCCTCAATCCGGGACCCCAAGTACCTCCACTTT.

This clonotype was found a few times. The chain recombines TRBV4-1 with TRBJ2-2, with 14 bases identical to TRBD2. With 0 bases clipped from V and 6 bases from J, the junction kept 3 bases outside the gene matches. From germline, CDR1 is MGHRA and CDR2 YSYEKL. The CDR3 extends over 17 amino acids. CDR3 amino acids: CASSQETSGRVAGELFF. Written as DNA, the CDR3 is TGCGCCAGCAGCCAAGAGACTAGCGGGAGGGTCGCCGGGGAGCTGTTTTTT.

This clonotype was seen a handful of times. The chain joins TRBV7-3 to TRBJ2-1; 8 nucleotides line up with TRBD2. This CDR3 spans 14 amino acids. Germline V gene lookup returns CDR1 SGHTA and CDR2 FQGTGA. After removal of 3 bases from V and 7 bases from J, the junction contained 5 bases not matched to a gene. CDR3 residues: CASSLDGGANEQFF. The CDR3 nucleotides read TGTGCCAGCAGCTTGGACGGGGGGGCGAATGAGCAGTTCTTC.

This chain uses TRBV12-3 or TRBV12-4 with TRBJ1-1, with a possible D match to TRBD1 (5 bases). The CDR3 consists of 14 residues. Trimming took 5 bases from V and 0 from J, leaving 10 bases between them. The CDR3 sequence: CASSLMGVNTEAFF. The DNA for the CDR3 is TGTGCCAGCAGTCTAATGGGGGTGAACACTGAAGCTTTCTTT.

This clonotype was observed a few times. The rearrangement links TRBV4-1 to TRBJ2-1, with TRBD2 matching over 9 bases. CDR1 is MGHRA, CDR2 YSYEKL, per germline. The V gene end was trimmed by 0 bases and the J gene end by 0 bases; junction bases not matched to a gene: 6. The CDR3 runs 18 residues. The CDR3, as DNA: TGCGCCAGCAGCCAAGAGGGGCGGGGGGGGTTCTCCTACAATGAGCAGTTCTTC. The encoded protein is CASSQEGRGGFSYNEQFF.

J is TRBJ1-1 and V is TRBV7-8, with a tentative D call TRBD1 (6 bases). The length of the CDR3 is 13 residues. V was clipped by 2 bases and J by 11 bases, with 15 bases between them. Germline CDR1 and CDR2: SGHVS and FQNEAQ. The chain's CDR3 is CASSLFQGSGAFF. Here the CDR3 DNA reads TGTGCCAGCAGCTTATTCCAGGGGAGCGGGGCTTTCTTT.

The V call is TRBV5-1, the J call TRBJ2-2; no reliable D call. V was clipped by 4 bases and J by 2 bases, with 9 bases between them. The V gene's germline CDR1 is SGHRS and CDR2 YFSETQ. There are 14 residues in the CDR3. As DNA, the CDR3 is TGCGCCAGCAGCCTCGTGGTAAACACCGGGGAGCTGTTTTTT. Translation: CASSLVVNTGELFF. The full variable domain, in which reference TRBV5-1 and TRBJ2-2 provide the parts outside the CDR3, is KAGVTQTPRYLIKTRGQQVTLSCSPISGHRSVSWYQQTPGQGLQFLFEYFSETQRNKGNFPGRFSGRQFSNSRSEMNVSTLELGDSALYLCASSLVVNTGELFFGEGSRLTVL.

The chain recombines TRBV6-6 with TRBJ2-2; weak D call: TRBD2 (5 bases). CDR1 is MNHNY, CDR2 SVGAGI, per germline (reference sequence). The CDR3 consists of 15 residues. V lost 4 bases to trimming and J lost 0 bases, with 9 bases between them. DNA of the CDR3: TGTGCCAGCAGTTCCGGCGGGCCGAACACCGGGGAGCTGTTTTTT. Protein sequence: CASSSGGPNTGELFF.

The table lists this clonotype with a few counts. The genes are TRBV10-3 and TRBJ2-1, with TRBD2 matching over 8 bases. CDR1 and CDR2 from the germline V gene are ENHRY and SYGVKD. The CDR3 loop spans 13 amino acids. Trimming at V came to 11 bases and at J to 10 bases, leaving 13 bases not matched to a gene. CDR3 protein: CASKEREHGEQFF. The CDR3 coding sequence is TGTGCCTCCAAGGAGCGGGAGCATGGAGAGCAGTTCTTC.

This clonotype was observed a handful of times. The chain employs TRBV28 and TRBJ2-7, with 7 positions matching TRBD1. The CDR3 totals 14 residues. Germline-derived CDR1 and CDR2 are MDHEN and SYDVKM. Germline trimming cut 4 bases from V and 3 bases from J; bases unmatched to any gene: 6. The CDR3: CASSSTGTVYEQYF. The CDR3 nucleotides read TGTGCCAGCAGTTCAACCGGGACAGTCTACGAGCAGTACTTC.

This clonotype was counted only a few times. This chain joins TRBV7-2 and TRBJ2-3; no reliable D call. From germline, CDR1 is SGHTA and CDR2 FQGNSA. This CDR3 spans 16 amino acids. Trimming pared 5 bases from V and 1 base from J, leaving 16 bases between. CDR3 in DNA: TGTGCCAGCAGCATTACTGGTCTACATCGCACAGATACGCAGTATTTT. Encoded protein: CASSITGLHRTDTQYF.

Many counts were recorded for this clonotype. The gene calls are TRBV7-6 and TRBJ1-1; TRBD1 matches 8 bases. This CDR3 contains 15 residues. Germline trimming cut 5 bases from V and 0 bases from J; bases unmatched to any gene: 5. From germline, CDR1 is SGHVS and CDR2 FNYEAQ. This chain's CDR3 is CASSPTGDLNTEAFF. The CDR3 DNA is TGTGCCAGCAGCCCGACAGGGGATCTGAACACTGAAGCTTTCTTT.